This TCR beta chain was captured by sequencing in a study of shared clonotypes between healthy human individuals. Study as a whole: Donors had three CD4 naive, three CD4 memory, two CD8 naive and one CD8 memory plate apiece.

With respect to this clone: No antigen is known for it.

Study-wide points: Researchers sampled only blood; tissue repertoires likely differ. Naive CD4 clonotypes overlapped across a few donors at 4.5% to 5.5%.

This table comes from immunoSEQ multiplex PCR, and its TCRdb copy is limited to in-frame clones, with some not included. The data show fewer than 850,000 clones, about 96% seen once. Naive CD8 populations comprised CD45RO-negative cells positively selected for CCR7, excluding terminally differentiated effector memory CD45RA+ cells. Source material: naive CD8+ T cells sorted from blood. The source is a young man in good health.

CDR3 in DNA: TGTGCCAGCAGCTTAGCACGAGGGACAGATGAAAAACTGTTTTTT. Protein: CASSLARGTDEKLFF. The V gene is TRBV7-9, the J gene TRBJ1-4; TRBD1 matches at 7 bases. The germline CDR1 and CDR2 sequences are SEHNR and FQNEAQ (reference sequence). Trimming took 0 bases from V and 6 from J; bases not matched to a gene: 4. The CDR3 sequence is 15 residues long.